These T cell receptor beta chains were read from a single sample in a study of T cell changes during pregnancy in multiple sclerosis. The table came from immunoSEQ multiplex PCR; TCRdb's copy has only in-frame clones and leaves some out. The data show tens of thousands of clones, 92% seen once. The input for sequencing was peripheral blood, taken in the first trimester of pregnancy. These receptors originate from a female donor in good health, enrolled as a control in a pregnancy study. The CDR3 runs from the conserved cysteine through the conserved F or W. The order of the fields is D gene, clone size, J gene, V gene, CDR3 protein, CDR3 DNA. The D gene is left open where the match is weak. Not every row has a clone size; where given, it reads once, few, many or a size class.

>TRBD2|NA|TRBJ2-7|TRBV4-1
CASSQVAGGPYEQYF
TGCGCCAGCAGCCAAGTGGCGGGAGGGCCTTACGAGCAGTACTTC
>NA|NA|TRBJ2-6|TRBV5-1
CASSGDTWTF
TGCGCCAGCAGCGGGGACACCTGGACTTTC
>TRBD1|NA|TRBJ2-2|TRBV19
CASSMATGGTGELFF
TGTGCCAGTAGTATGGCGACAGGGGGCACCGGGGAGCTGTTTTTT
>TRBD2|few|TRBJ2-1|TRBV28
CASLAASGPNEQFF
TGTGCCAGCTTGGCGGCTAGCGGGCCCAATGAGCAGTTCTTC
>NA|NA|TRBJ2-7|TRBV4-2
CASSQGQLPYEQYF
TGTGCCAGCAGCCAAGGACAGCTACCCTACGAGCAGTACTTC
>TRBD1|NA|TRBJ2-7|TRBV6-5
CASRAGGSRYEQYF
TGTGCCAGCAGGGCAGGGGGCAGCAGGTACGAGCAGTACTTC
>TRBD1|NA|TRBJ2-7|TRBV5-1
CASSPRDSVRHEQYF
TGCGCCAGCAGCCCACGGGACAGCGTTCGGCACGAGCAGTACTTC
>TRBD1|NA|TRBJ2-7|TRBV4-2
CASSPLTGTGNEQYF
TGTGCCAGCAGCCCGTTAACCGGGACAGGCAACGAGCAGTACTTC
>TRBD1|NA|TRBJ2-5|TRBV5-1
CASSPGQGIQETQYF
TGCGCCAGCAGTCCGGGACAGGGGATTCAAGAGACCCAGTACTTC
>TRBD1|NA|TRBJ2-7|TRBV6-5
CASSYSGDRVYEQYF
TGTGCCAGCAGTTACTCCGGCGACAGGGTCTACGAGCAGTACTTC
>TRBD2|NA|TRBJ2-3|TRBV28
CASALAGGTDTQYF
TGTGCCAGCGCTCTAGCGGGAGGAACAGATACGCAGTATTTT
>TRBD2|NA|TRBJ2-7|TRBV5-1
CASSPVLAGDYEQYF
TGCGCCAGCAGCCCTGTGCTAGCGGGAGACTACGAGCAGTACTTC
>NA|NA|TRBJ2-2|TRBV4-1
CASSQAGQPNTGELFF
TGCGCCAGCAGCCAAGCGGGACAACCGAACACCGGGGAGCTGTTTTTT
>NA|NA|TRBJ2-7|TRBV4-1
CASSRAHPGSYEQYF
TGCGCCAGCAGCAGAGCACACCCGGGCTCCTACGAGCAGTACTTC
>TRBD2|NA|TRBJ2-2|TRBV5-1
CASSIPSGRGYTGELFF
TGCGCCAGCAGCATACCGAGCGGGAGGGGTTACACCGGGGAGCTGTTTTTT
>TRBD1|NA|TRBJ1-5|TRBV10-3
CAISKTDRDNQPQHF
TGTGCCATCAGTAAGACGGACAGGGACAATCAGCCCCAGCATTTT
>NA|NA|TRBJ1-1|TRBV6-5
CASRGRGGTEAFF
TGTGCCAGCAGGGGAAGGGGGGGCACTGAAGCTTTCTTT
>TRBD2|NA|TRBJ2-5|TRBV7-9
CASRPGGGETQYF
TGTGCCAGCAGACCGGGGGGGGGAGAGACCCAGTACTTC
>NA|NA|TRBJ2-2|TRBV28
CASSLSIGASNTGELFF
TGTGCCAGCAGTTTATCCATCGGAGCATCGAACACCGGGGAGCTGTTTTTT
>NA|NA|TRBJ1-1|TRBV4-1
CASSQEGLEAFF
TGCGCCAGCAGCCAAGAGGGACTGGAAGCTTTCTTT
>NA|NA|TRBJ2-1|TRBV27
CASTGGPGNEQFF
TGTGCCAGCACAGGGGGGCCCGGGAATGAGCAGTTCTTC
>NA|NA|TRBJ1-1|TRBV9
CASSVGPIGAEAFF
TGTGCCAGCAGCGTAGGTCCTATAGGGGCTGAAGCTTTCTTT
>NA|NA|TRBJ2-6|TRBV4-2
CASSQDQDTSGANVLTF
TGTGCCAGCAGCCAAGATCAGGATACCTCTGGGGCCAACGTCCTGACTTTC
>TRBD2|NA|TRBJ2-2|TRBV5-1
CASSLGLAGGGELFF
TGCGCCAGCAGCTTGGGACTAGCGGGAGGCGGGGAGCTGTTTTTT
>NA|NA|TRBJ1-1|TRBV5-1
CASSAVITENTEAFF
TGCGCCAGCAGCGCGGTGATAACGGAGAACACTGAAGCTTTCTTT
>NA|NA|TRBJ2-5|TRBV27
CASSFFRLVARQETQYF
TGTGCCAGCAGTTTTTTTAGACTAGTAGCAAGACAAGAGACCCAGTACTTC
>TRBD1|NA|TRBJ2-5|TRBV5-4
CASRQGELETQYF
TGTGCCAGCAGACAGGGGGAGTTGGAGACCCAGTACTTC
>NA|NA|TRBJ1-2|TRBV6-1
CASSRPYGYTF
TGTGCCAGCAGTCGTCCCTATGGCTACACCTTC
>TRBD2|many|TRBJ2-4|TRBV15
CATRSRKAGGQNIQYF
TGTGCCACCAGGTCTAGAAAAGCGGGAGGGCAAAACATTCAGTACTTC
>TRBD2|NA|TRBJ2-5|TRBV7-9
CASIRWLAGDGEETQYF
TGTGCCAGCATTCGGTGGCTAGCGGGAGATGGGGAAGAGACCCAGTACTTC
>TRBD2|NA|TRBJ2-1|TRBV5-1
CASSDLAGVENEQFF
TGCGCCAGCAGCGATCTAGCGGGAGTAGAAAATGAGCAGTTCTTC
>NA|once|TRBJ2-3|TRBV5-1
CASSPSTDTQYF
TGCGCCAGCAGCCCTTCCACAGATACGCAGTATTTT
>NA|NA|TRBJ2-7|TRBV5-1
CASSLDSWAEYEQYF
TGCGCCAGCAGCTTGGACTCTTGGGCAGAGTACGAGCAGTACTTC
>TRBD1|NA|TRBJ2-7|TRBV19
CASHSGGVFDEQYF
TGTGCCAGCCATTCAGGGGGCGTCTTCGACGAGCAGTACTTC
>NA|NA|TRBJ2-1|TRBV5-1
CASSSKGSGADPAYNEQFF
TGCGCCAGCAGCTCGAAGGGCTCAGGGGCAGACCCTGCCTACAATGAGCAGTTCTTC
>NA|NA|TRBJ2-4|TRBV11-2
CASSFPGQLAKNIQYF
TGTGCCAGCAGCTTCCCCGGACAGCTAGCCAAAAACATTCAGTACTTC
>TRBD2|NA|TRBJ2-3|TRBV2
CASSLTSGMSDTQYF
TGTGCCAGCAGTCTAACTAGCGGGATGTCAGATACGCAGTATTTT
>NA|NA|TRBJ1-5|TRBV2
CASIGGFDQPQHF
TGTGCCAGCATAGGGGGTTTCGATCAGCCCCAGCATTTT
>TRBD1|NA|TRBJ2-7|TRBV28
CASRSGTVGVYEQYF
TGTGCCAGCAGGTCCGGGACAGTGGGGGTTTACGAGCAGTACTTC
>NA|once|TRBJ1-3|TRBV5-1
CASSVTPGLAGNTIYF
TGCGCCAGCAGCGTGACCCCAGGGTTAGCTGGAAACACCATATATTTT
>NA|NA|TRBJ2-7|TRBV7-9
CASSLSFYEQYF
TGTGCCAGCAGCTTATCCTTCTACGAGCAGTACTTC
>NA|NA|TRBJ2-7|TRBV5-1
CASSLVRSYEQYF
TGCGCCAGCAGCTTGGTTCGGTCCTACGAGCAGTACTTC
>NA|NA|TRBJ1-1|TRBV6-5
CASSPPGGHRTEAFF
TGTGCCAGCAGTCCGCCGGGAGGGCATCGCACTGAAGCTTTCTTT
>TRBD1|NA|TRBJ2-7|TRBV5-1
CASSYEDSGGTYEQYF
TGCGCCAGCAGCTACGAGGACTCAGGGGGCACCTACGAGCAGTACTTC
>NA|once|TRBJ1-1|TRBV25-1
CASSAQMNTEAFF
TGTGCCAGCAGTGCTCAGATGAACACTGAAGCTTTCTTT
>NA|once|TRBJ2-3|TRBV10-3
CASRASTDTQYF
TGTGCCTCACGAGCTAGCACAGATACGCAGTATTTT
>NA|NA|TRBJ2-1|TRBV7-6
CASSPRIGRDNEQFF
TGTGCCAGCAGCCCTAGGATAGGCAGGGACAATGAGCAGTTCTTC
>TRBD2|NA|TRBJ2-1|TRBV28
CASGGNHNEQFF
TGTGCCTCGGGGGGAAACCACAATGAGCAGTTCTTC
>NA|NA|TRBJ1-3|TRBV5-4
CASSLPGSGNTIYF
TGTGCCAGCAGCTTGCCGGGCTCTGGAAACACCATATATTTT
>NA|NA|TRBJ1-1|TRBV10-3
CAISESVRNTEAFF
TGTGCCATCAGTGAGTCCGTGAGGAACACTGAAGCTTTCTTT
>NA|NA|TRBJ1-2|TRBV4-1
CASSPPRGGSGYTF
TGCGCCAGCAGCCCCCCACGGGGGGGTAGTGGCTACACCTTC
>TRBD1|NA|TRBJ2-5|TRBV7-9
CASSYPGGTGDQETQYF
TGTGCCAGCAGCTACCCGGGGGGGACAGGGGACCAAGAGACCCAGTACTTC